The source of this TCR beta chain is a study of shared clonotypes between healthy human individuals. V was clipped by 2 bases and J by 2 bases, with 10 bases between them. CDR3 length: 14 residues. The germline V gene has CDR1 LGHNA and CDR2 YNFKEQ. The repertoire was sequenced with immunoSEQ multiplex PCR; TCRdb's copy has only in-frame clones and lacks some. In the table there are some 980,000 clones, approximately 80% of which are singletons. This chain uses TRBV4-2 with TRBJ2-7; the D gene is possibly TRBD2 (5 bases). The sequence was obtained from a man between 18 and 29 years old in good health. Sequenced material: memory CD4+ T cells sorted from blood. Sample subset: CD45RA-negative fraction. CDR3 amino acids: CASSQLVEAYEQYF. CDR3 in DNA: TGTGCCAGCAGCCAACTAGTGGAGGCCTACGAGCAGTACTTC.